The 21 T cell receptor beta chains below were found in one sample sequenced in a study of blood T cells in healthy people across ages. A second about 7 to 12 cycle PCR used barcoded and J-beta primers. One entry per CDR3 protein, called by TCRdb with MiXCR from the 5' RACE reads. The sample has hundreds of thousands of distinct CDR3 sequences; roughly 32% are singletons. The sample was blood. All receptors come from a woman older than 75 in good health.

This clonotype showed up just a few times. This could be a read error, since a much larger clone is one nucleotide away. The V and J genes are TRBV1 and TRBJ2-1; the table gives TRBD2 as D, unverified against the DNA. The end of the DNA fits TRBJ2-7 better, so the J call may be wrong. TRBV1 is tagged as a pseudogene. The CDR3 spans 18 residues. CDR3: CTSSQAAGGHRSYNEQYF. The CDR3 DNA is TGCACCAGCAGCCAAGCAGCGGGGGGTCACAGATCCTACAATGAGCAGTACTTC.

This rearrangement joins TRBV5-1 to TRBJ2-7, with 7 bases lining up with TRBD1. V lost 1 base, J lost 1 base, and 11 bases stayed unmatched. Germline CDR1 SGHRS, CDR2 YFSETQ. This CDR3 is built from 17 residues. The CDR3 nucleotides are TGCGCCAGCAGCTTGACGGTGACGAGACAGGGATCCTACGAGCAGTACTTC. It is translated as CASSLTVTRQGSYEQYF.

The table lists this clonotype with a few counts. This could be a read error, since a much larger clone is one nucleotide away. This chain connects TRBV29-1 to TRBJ2-5, with 10 positions matching TRBD1. The length of the CDR3 is 14 residues. Germline CDR1 is SQVTM and CDR2 is ANQGSEA. In nucleotides, the CDR3 is TGCAGCGTCCCGGGACAGGGGATAATGGAGACCCGGTACTTC. Its translation: CSVPGQGIMETRYF.

The V and J genes are TRBV6-1 and TRBJ2-7; D is undetermined. The ends were cut back, 1 base at V and 13 bases at J, with 14 bases in the middle. Germline loops: CDR1 MNHNS, CDR2 SASEGT. The CDR3 spans 12 residues. The CDR3 is CASSEGVPAFYF. The CDR3 DNA reads as TGTGCCAGCAGTGAAGGAGTACCAGCCTTCTACTTC.

In the case of this clonotype: At one boundary the junction diverges from the germline segment, which might be a read error. The chain carries TRBV9 and TRBJ2-7, with no clear D. The CDR3 loop spans 13 amino acids. Germline V gene sequence: CDR1 SGDLS, CDR2 YYNGEE. The CDR3 region is CASGWRPGYEQDF. The CDR3 DNA reads TGTGCCAGCGGTTGGAGACCGGGCTACGAGCAGGACTTC. The full variable domain, with the rest looked up from reference TRBV9 and TRBJ2-7, is DSGVTQTPKHLITATGQRVTLRCSPRSGDLSVYWYQQSLDQGLQFLIQYYNGEERAKGNILERFSAQQFPDLHSELNLSSLELGDSALYFCASGWRPGYEQDFGPGTRLTVT.

The table lists this clonotype with a few counts. V and J are TRBV20-1 and TRBJ2-7; 8 bases match TRBD2. With V trimmed by 2 bases and J by 0 bases, 12 bases remained unmatched. Germline V gene lookup returns CDR1 DFQATT and CDR2 SNEGSKA (reference sequence). The CDR3 spans 17 residues. The CDR3 region has the DNA TGCAGTGCTAGACCCCTAGTGCTAGCGGGCCACTCCTACGAGCAGTACTTC. This translates into CSARPLVLAGHSYEQYF.

The table lists this clonotype with a count of one. The chain joins TRBV6-2 or TRBV6-3 to TRBJ2-4; D may correspond to TRBD1 or TRBD2 (6 bases each). The CDR3 is 17 amino acids. The germline V and J ends were trimmed by 7 bases and 7 bases, with 26 bases remaining between them. Germline V gene data show CDR1 as MNHEY and CDR2 as SVGEGT. DNA for the CDR3: TGTGCCAGCAAAGGGGGGACGACCGCCCCTAACCTGAACATTCAGTACTTC. This codes for CASKGGTTAPNLNIQYF.

Ten or more counts support this clonotype. The chain links TRBV27 to TRBJ1-5; D gene unclear. In germline, CDR1 is MNHEY, CDR2 SMNVEV (reference sequence). Trimming pared 5 bases from V and 6 bases from J, leaving 11 bases between. CDR3 size: 13 residues. The CDR3 spells CASSPRPGQPQHF. The CDR3 region has the DNA TGTGCCAGCAGTCCCCGGCCGGGTCAGCCCCAGCATTTT.

A word on this clonotype: This could be a read error, since a much larger clone is one nucleotide away. The chain has TRBV20-1 and TRBJ2-3; TRBD1 matches 10 bases. Germline assignment: CDR1 DFQATT and CDR2 SNEGSKA (reference sequence). The CDR3 runs 17 residues. This CDR3 is CSARDMADRGQTGTQYF. CDR3 coding DNA: TGCAGTGCTAGAGATATGGCCGACAGGGGGCAGACAGGTACGCAGTATTTT.

Concerning this clonotype: A much larger clone lies a single base off, so this may be a read error. CDR3: CASSPRTGYTGELFF. In DNA, the CDR3 is TGCGCCAGCAGCCCCCGGACAGGGTACACCGGGGAGCTGTTTTTT. The chain has TRBV5-1 and TRBJ2-2, with TRBD1 identical over 8 bases. There are 15 residues in the CDR3. Germline V gives CDR1 SGHRS, CDR2 YFSETQ. The ends lost 4 bases at V and 3 bases at J; junction bases unmatched: 5.

This chain links TRBV7-2 with TRBJ2-3, with 9 bases that match TRBD2. V was pared by 3 bases and J by 4 bases, with 5 bases of the junction left unmatched. This CDR3 spans 15 amino acids. Germline assignment: CDR1 SGHTA and CDR2 FQGNSA. The CDR3 reads CASSLPGLASDTQYF. In nucleotides, the CDR3 is TGTGCCAGCAGCTTGCCGGGACTAGCCTCAGATACGCAGTATTTT. The whole variable domain, remainder taken from reference TRBV7-2 and TRBJ2-3, is GAGVSQSPSNKVTEKGKDVELRCDPISGHTALYWYRQSLGQGLEFLIYFQGNSAPDKSGLPSDRFSAERTGGSVSTLTIQRTQQEDSAVYLCASSLPGLASDTQYFGPGTRLTVL.

V and J are TRBV30 and TRBJ1-5, with TRBD1 identical over 7 bases. The ends lost 3 bases at V and 7 bases at J; junction bases unmatched: 6. Germline values: CDR1 GTSNPN, CDR2 SVGIG (reference sequence). This CDR3 has 13 amino acids. The CDR3 spells CAWSQGGEQPQHF. The DNA of the CDR3 is TGTGCCTGGAGCCAGGGGGGAGAGCAGCCCCAGCATTTT.

This clonotype has just a few counts. This clone may be a read error of a much larger clone one base away. The chain is built from TRBV5-6 and TRBJ2-1, with D possibly matching TRBD1 (6 bases). The CDR3 totals 15 residues. In germline, CDR1 is SGHDT, CDR2 YYEEEE. The CDR3 sequence: CASSLSGQPYSEQFF. CDR3 sequence (DNA): TGTGCCAGCAGCTTGTCTGGACAGCCCTACAGTGAGCAGTTCTTC. The full variable domain, rest sourced from reference TRBV5-6 and TRBJ2-1, is DAGVTQSPTHLIKTRGQQVTLRCSPKSGHDTVSWYQQALGQGPQFIFQYYEEEERQRGNFPDRFSGHQFPNYSSELNVNALLLGDSALYLCASSLSGQPYSEQFFGPGTRLTVL.

The chain links TRBV11-2 to TRBJ2-3, with D maybe TRBD2 (7 bases). The CDR3 covers 17 residues. Per the germline V gene, CDR1 is SGHAT and CDR2 is FQNNGV. V shed 1 base and J shed 2 bases, with 16 bases lying between them. Here the CDR3 DNA reads TGTGCCAGCAGCTTAGGAGGGTGGGGGGGCAACACAGATACGCAGTATTTT. Encoded protein: CASSLGGWGGNTDTQYF.

This clonotype occurred a few times. The chain joins TRBV29-1 to TRBJ2-2; D is perhaps TRBD1 (5 bases). The germline CDR1 and CDR2 sequences are SQVTM and ANQGSEA. The CDR3 runs 13 residues. V was clipped by 4 bases and J by 1 base, with 7 bases between them. CDR3 nucleotides: TGCAGCGTTGGTACAGGGAACACCGGGGAGCTGTTTTTT. Translation: CSVGTGNTGELFF.

Notes on this clonotype: A junction end diverges from the germline sequence, so it may reflect a read error. This sequence joins TRBV6-1 and TRBJ2-3; D is uncertain. Germline loops: CDR1 MNHNS, CDR2 SASEGT. The CDR3 spans 12 residues. The CDR3 DNA sequence: TGTGCCGGCAGTGAAGGACGGAGCGCACAGTATTTT. Its translation is CAGSEGRSAQYF.

This clonotype was counted at least ten times. The gene calls are TRBV12-3 or TRBV12-4 and TRBJ1-2, with D perhaps TRBD1 (5 bases). The length of the CDR3 is 14 residues. Trimming removed 6 bases from V and 2 bases from J, with 13 bases in between. The CDR3 region has the DNA TGTGCCAGCAGCTCCCGGGGGGGAAACTATGGCTACACCTTC. Amino acids: CASSSRGGNYGYTF.

This clonotype was detected many times. This chain connects TRBV5-1 to TRBJ2-3; TRBD2 might be the D (6 bases). The germline CDR1 and CDR2 sequences are SGHRS and YFSETQ. CDR3 length: 15 amino acids. V dropped 4 bases and J dropped 2 bases, with 14 bases sitting between them. The CDR3 DNA follows: TGCGCCAGCAGCGGAACGACTAGTCCCACAGATACGCAGTATTTT. Translated, it gives CASSGTTSPTDTQYF.

DNA of the CDR3: TGTGCATACCGCGGGGCGGACAATGAGCAGTTCTTC. Encoded protein: CAYRGADNEQFF. The rearrangement uses TRBV7-9 and TRBJ2-1; D possibly corresponds to TRBD2 (6 bases). This CDR3 comprises 12 residues. CDR1 is SEHNR, CDR2 FQNEAQ, per germline (reference sequence).

This clonotype has at least ten counts. The chain recombines TRBV7-8 with TRBJ2-7; 9 nucleotides line up with TRBD2. The CDR3 contains 14 residues. Germline CDR1 is SGHVS and CDR2 is FQNEAQ. V shed 5 bases and J 6 bases; nucleotides not matched to a gene: 8. The CDR3 reads CASSAGGGLGEQYF. The CDR3 region has the DNA TGTGCCAGCAGCGCGGGGGGGGGGCTCGGCGAGCAGTACTTC.

The gene calls are TRBV20-1 and TRBJ1-5, with 7 bases matching TRBD1. The CDR3 has 14 residues. CDR1 is DFQATT, CDR2 SNEGSKA, per germline (reference sequence). V trimming: 5 bases; J trimming: 0 bases; junction bases outside the gene matches: 4. CDR3 nucleotides: TGCAGTGCTGAGACAGGGTATAGCAATCAGCCCCAGCATTTT. The encoded protein is CSAETGYSNQPQHF.